The clone carrying this T cell receptor beta chain was found once. The sample belongs to a study of control samples from healthy donors and cancer patients. V gave up 7 bases and J gave up 2 bases, with 10 bases separating them. This CDR3 region has 14 residues. Germline V gene sequence: CDR1 SGHRS, CDR2 YFSETQ. Here immunoSEQ multiplex PCR was the method, and the copy in TCRdb shows in-frame clones only, minus some. The data contain more than 60,000 clones, 75% to 90% of them singletons. Sequences were obtained from PBMCs. The chain links TRBV5-1 to TRBJ1-6; no clear D gene. This TCR came from a woman aged 50 to 60 with colorectal cancer. The CDR3 nucleotides read TGCGCCAGCGGAGACGGGGCCTATAATTCACCCCTCCACTTT. Its translation is CASGDGAYNSPLHF.